The 3 T cell receptor beta chains listed next were all sequenced from one sample in a study of shared clonotypes between healthy human individuals. Data came from immunoSEQ multiplex PCR; TCRdb stores just in-frame clones and leaves some out. Altogether 2 million to 2.5 million clones are present, more than 85% being singletons, with the ten largest covering about 0.39%. The specimen was naive CD4+ T cells from PBMCs. Subset reported: CD45RA+ positively selected. The source of these receptors is a man between 18 and 29 years old in good health. Some clones in this sample may be carry-over from other donors' samples.

CDR3 residues: CASSLGSGSYNEQFF. CDR3 sequence (DNA): TGTGCCAGCAGCTTGGGCAGCGGGAGCTACAATGAGCAGTTCTTC. V is TRBV5-4 and J is TRBJ2-1; 8 bases line up with TRBD2. V shed 0 bases, J shed 3 bases, and the junction held 2 bases outside the gene matches. CDR3 length equals 15 residues. CDR1 is SGHNT, CDR2 YYREEE, per germline (reference sequence).

A few counts support this clone. This chain links TRBV7-2 with TRBJ1-1, with D maybe TRBD1 (5 bases). This CDR3 spans 13 amino acids. V was trimmed by 2 bases and J by 2 bases, leaving 6 bases between them. Germline CDR1 is SGHTA and CDR2 is FQGNSA. The CDR3 bases are TGTGCCAGCAGCTTATGGGACAACACTGAAGCTTTCTTT. Residues: CASSLWDNTEAFF.

V is TRBV30 and J is TRBJ2-7, with TRBD1 as a possible D gene (6 bases). V was cut by 8 bases and J by 7 bases, with 18 bases left in between. Germline CDR1 is GTSNPN and CDR2 is SVGIG (reference sequence). The CDR3 runs to 12 residues. In nucleotides, the CDR3 is TGTGCCCTCCTCCAGGGGCCGCGGGAGCAGTACTTC. Translating it yields CALLQGPREQYF.